One T cell receptor beta chain is described in this entry. Under the authors' procedure: From reference gene primer amplification, estimates of nucleated cell counts were derived. Repertoires were generated with immunoSEQ multiplex PCR, while TCRdb's copy carries only in-frame clones and drops some. D and trimming come from the DNA, and the V and J calls and clone size come from that table. This repertoire shows some 400,000 clones, 80% to 90% found once; its top ten account for 1.3%. Cohort allocation depended upon clinical history that participants reported. The data were obtained in a study of blood T cell repertoires in COVID-19. CDR1 is SEHNR and CDR2 is FQNEAQ in the germline V gene (reference sequence). CDR3 size: 13 residues. V was pared by 4 bases and J by 3 bases, with 9 bases between.

This sequence originates from a man in his thirties or forties who had recovered from COVID-19. V and J are TRBV7-9 and TRBJ1-2, with D unresolved. What was sequenced was PBMCs or T cells enriched from blood (not recorded which). CDR3 amino acids: CASSSPTDYGYTF. The CDR3 nucleotides read TGTGCCAGCAGCTCCCCCACGGACTATGGCTACACCTTC.